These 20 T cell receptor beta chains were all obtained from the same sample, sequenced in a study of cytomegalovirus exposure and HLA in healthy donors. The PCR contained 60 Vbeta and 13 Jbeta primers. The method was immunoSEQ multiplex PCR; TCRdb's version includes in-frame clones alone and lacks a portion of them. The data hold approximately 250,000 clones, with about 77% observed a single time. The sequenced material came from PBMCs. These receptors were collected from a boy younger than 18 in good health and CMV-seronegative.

CDR3 residues: CASSLGQGRTEAFF. CDR3 sequence (DNA): TGCGCCAGCAGCTTGGGACAGGGGAGGACTGAAGCTTTCTTT. The genes are TRBV5-1 and TRBJ1-1, with 8 bases lining up with TRBD1. There are 14 residues in the CDR3. V dropped 0 bases and J dropped 5; count of bases not matched to a gene: 3. Germline V gives CDR1 SGHRS, CDR2 YFSETQ.

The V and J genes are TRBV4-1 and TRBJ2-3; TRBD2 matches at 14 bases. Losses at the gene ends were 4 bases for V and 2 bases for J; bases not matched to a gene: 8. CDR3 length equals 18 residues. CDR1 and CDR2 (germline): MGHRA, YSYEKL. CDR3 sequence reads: CASSPLGTSGGFTDTQYF. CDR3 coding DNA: TGCGCCAGCAGCCCCCTCGGGACTAGCGGGGGATTCACAGATACGCAGTATTTT.

The DNA of the CDR3 is TGTGCCAGCAATAAGCAGGGGGCTGGTGGACTGTTTTTT. It codes for CASNKQGAGGLFF. This rearrangement joins TRBV9 to TRBJ1-4; TRBD1 matches 8 bases. Germline V gene data show CDR1 as SGDLS and CDR2 as YYNGEE. Germline trimming cut 6 bases from V and 13 bases from J; bases unmatched to any gene: 11. The CDR3 runs 13 residues.

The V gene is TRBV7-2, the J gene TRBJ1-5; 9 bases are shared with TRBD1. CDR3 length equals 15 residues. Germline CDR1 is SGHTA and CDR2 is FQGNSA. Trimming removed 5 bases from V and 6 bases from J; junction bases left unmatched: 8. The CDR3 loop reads CASSPGTGNFQPQHF. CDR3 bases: TGTGCCAGCAGCCCCGGGACAGGGAATTTTCAGCCCCAGCATTTT.

The CDR3 protein is CASSQMGTATTIYF. The CDR3 region has the DNA TGCGCCAGCAGCCAAATGGGGACAGCCACCACCATATATTTT. The rearrangement joins TRBV4-1 to TRBJ1-3; 7 bases fit TRBD1. Germline values: CDR1 MGHRA, CDR2 YSYEKL. Trimming at V came to 2 bases and at J to 9 bases, leaving 7 bases not matched to a gene. The CDR3 sequence is 14 residues long.

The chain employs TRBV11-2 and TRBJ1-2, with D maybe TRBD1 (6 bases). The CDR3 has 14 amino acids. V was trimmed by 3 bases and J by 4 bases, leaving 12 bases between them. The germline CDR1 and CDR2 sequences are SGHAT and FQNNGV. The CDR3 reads CASSFGRGPYGYTF. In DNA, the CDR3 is TGTGCCAGCAGCTTCGGCAGGGGTCCCTATGGCTACACCTTC.

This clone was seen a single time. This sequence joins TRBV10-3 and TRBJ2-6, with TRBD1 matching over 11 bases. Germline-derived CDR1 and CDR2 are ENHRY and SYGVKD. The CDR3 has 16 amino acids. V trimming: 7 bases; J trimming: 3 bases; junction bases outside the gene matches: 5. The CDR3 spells CAITGQGAGGANVLTF. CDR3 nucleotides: TGTGCCATCACCGGACAGGGGGCGGGTGGGGCCAACGTCCTGACTTTC.

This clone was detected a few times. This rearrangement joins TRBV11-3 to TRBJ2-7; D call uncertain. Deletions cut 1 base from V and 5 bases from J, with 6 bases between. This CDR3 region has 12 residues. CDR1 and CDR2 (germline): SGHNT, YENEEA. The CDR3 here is CASSLVRDEQYF. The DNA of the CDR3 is TGTGCCAGCAGCTTAGTGCGAGACGAGCAGTACTTC.

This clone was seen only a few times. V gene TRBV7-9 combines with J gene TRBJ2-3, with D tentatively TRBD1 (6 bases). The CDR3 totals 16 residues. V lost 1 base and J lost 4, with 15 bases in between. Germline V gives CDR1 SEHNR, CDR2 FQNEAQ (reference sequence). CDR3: CASSLGGGNRADTQYF. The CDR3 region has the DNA TGTGCCAGCAGCTTAGGGGGTGGGAACAGGGCAGATACGCAGTATTTT.

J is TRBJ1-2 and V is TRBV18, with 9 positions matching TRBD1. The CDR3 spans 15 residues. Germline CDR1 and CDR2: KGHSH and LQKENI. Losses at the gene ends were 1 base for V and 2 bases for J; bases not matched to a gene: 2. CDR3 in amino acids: CASSPQTGGNYGYTF. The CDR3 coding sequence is TGTGCCAGCTCACCACAGACAGGGGGGAACTATGGCTACACCTTC.

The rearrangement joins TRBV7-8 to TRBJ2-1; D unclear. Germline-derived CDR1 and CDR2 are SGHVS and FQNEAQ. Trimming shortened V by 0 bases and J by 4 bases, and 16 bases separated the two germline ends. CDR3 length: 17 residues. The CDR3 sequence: CASSLALPTPAYNEQFF. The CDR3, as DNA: TGTGCCAGCAGCTTAGCGCTCCCTACCCCTGCTTACAATGAGCAGTTCTTC.

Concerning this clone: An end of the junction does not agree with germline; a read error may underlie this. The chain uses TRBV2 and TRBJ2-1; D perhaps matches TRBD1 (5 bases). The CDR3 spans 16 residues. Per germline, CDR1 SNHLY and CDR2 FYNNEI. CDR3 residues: CASSRSGQSRHNGQFF. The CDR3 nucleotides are TGTGCCAGCAGTCGCTCAGGGCAGAGTCGTCACAATGGGCAGTTCTTC.

The CDR3 is CAISERGGGSPLHF. The CDR3 bases are TGTGCCATCAGTGAGCGGGGAGGGGGTTCACCCCTCCACTTT. V is TRBV10-3 and J is TRBJ1-6; D is perhaps TRBD1 (6 bases). V was clipped by 2 bases and J by 9 bases, with 11 bases between them. CDR1 is ENHRY and CDR2 is SYGVKD in the germline V gene. The CDR3 has 14 residues.

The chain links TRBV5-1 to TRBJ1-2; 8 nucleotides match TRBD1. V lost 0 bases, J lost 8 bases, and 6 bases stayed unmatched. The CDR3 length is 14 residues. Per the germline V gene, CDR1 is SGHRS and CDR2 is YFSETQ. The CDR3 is CASSLEQGGWGYTF. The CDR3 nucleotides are TGCGCCAGCAGCTTGGAACAGGGGGGTTGGGGCTACACCTTC.

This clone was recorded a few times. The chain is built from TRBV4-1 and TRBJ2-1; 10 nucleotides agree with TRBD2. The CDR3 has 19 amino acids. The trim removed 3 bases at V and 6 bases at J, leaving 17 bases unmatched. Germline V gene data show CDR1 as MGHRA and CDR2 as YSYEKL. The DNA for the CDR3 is TGCGCCAGCAGCCACCCCGGGACTAGAGCGGGGGGGAAGGCCAATGAGCAGTTCTTC. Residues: CASSHPGTRAGGKANEQFF.

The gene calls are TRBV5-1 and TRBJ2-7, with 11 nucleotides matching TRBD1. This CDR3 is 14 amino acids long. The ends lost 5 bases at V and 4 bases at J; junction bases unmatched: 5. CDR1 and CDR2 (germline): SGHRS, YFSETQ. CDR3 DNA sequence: TGCGCCAGCAGAACCGGGACAGGGGGATACGAGCAGTACTTC. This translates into CASRTGTGGYEQYF.

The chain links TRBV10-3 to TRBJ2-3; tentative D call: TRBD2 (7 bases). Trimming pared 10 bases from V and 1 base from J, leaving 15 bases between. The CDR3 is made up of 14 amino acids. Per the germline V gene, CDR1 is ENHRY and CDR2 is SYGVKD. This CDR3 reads CASEGGRGTDTQYF. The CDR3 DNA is TGTGCCAGCGAGGGGGGGCGAGGCACAGATACGCAGTATTTT.

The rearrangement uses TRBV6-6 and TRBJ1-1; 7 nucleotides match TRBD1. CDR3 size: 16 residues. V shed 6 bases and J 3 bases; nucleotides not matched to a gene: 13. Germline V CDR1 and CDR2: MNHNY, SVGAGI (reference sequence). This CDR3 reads CASRPDRDPLDTEAFF. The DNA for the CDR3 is TGTGCCAGCAGGCCCGACAGGGATCCCCTGGACACTGAAGCTTTCTTT.

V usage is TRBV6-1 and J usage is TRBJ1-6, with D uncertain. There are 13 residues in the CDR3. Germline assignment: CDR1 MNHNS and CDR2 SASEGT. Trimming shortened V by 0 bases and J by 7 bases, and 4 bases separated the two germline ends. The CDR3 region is CASSEAVNSPLHF. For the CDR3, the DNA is TGTGCCAGCAGTGAAGCTGTAAATTCACCCCTCCACTTT.

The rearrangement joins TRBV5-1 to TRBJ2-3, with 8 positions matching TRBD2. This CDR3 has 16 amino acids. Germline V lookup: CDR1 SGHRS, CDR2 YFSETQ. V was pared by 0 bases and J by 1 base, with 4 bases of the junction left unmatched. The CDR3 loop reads CASSLVSAGGTDTQYF. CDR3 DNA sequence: TGCGCCAGCAGCTTGGTTTCAGCGGGAGGCACAGATACGCAGTATTTT.